The rows below give T cell receptor beta chains drawn from one sample of a study of blood T cell repertoires in COVID-19. TCRdb keeps only in-frame clones here, not all; method: immunoSEQ multiplex PCR. The sample lists about 260,000 clones, about 83% occurring once. Input material: PBMCs or T cells enriched from blood (not recorded which). The receptor source for this set is a woman between 50 and 59 years old who had recovered from COVID-19. Each CDR3 is given with its conserved first and last residue. The D gene is left open where the match is weak. Rows give clone size only sometimes, using once, few, many, or a class for an expanded clone.

d_call j_call v_call clone_size cdr3_aa cdr3_nt
TRBD2 TRBJ2-1 TRBV5-6 . CASSLEPWTSGNNEQFF TGTGCCAGCAGCTTGGAACCGTGGACTAGCGGAAACAATGAGCAGTTCTTC
TRBD1 TRBJ1-2 TRBV19 . CASSIPGGQNYGYTF TGTGCCAGTAGTATCCCCGGGGGACAGAACTATGGCTACACCTTC
TRBD2 TRBJ2-2 TRBV4-2 once CASSQGPGGALYTGELFF TGTGCCAGCAGCCAAGGACCGGGGGGGGCTCTCTACACCGGGGAGCTGTTTTTT
. TRBJ1-1 TRBV10-2 . CATFSNTEAFF TGCGCCACCTTTTCTAACACTGAAGCTTTCTTT
. TRBJ2-7 TRBV28 . CASSLGGDEQYF TGTGCCAGCAGTTTAGGAGGGGACGAGCAGTACTTC
. TRBJ1-1 TRBV5-1 few CATPGGNTEAFF TGCGCCACCCCCGGGGGAAACACTGAAGCTTTCTTT
TRBD1 TRBJ1-2 TRBV5-5 . CASSLEQGDYGYTF TGTGCCAGCAGCCTTGAACAGGGGGACTATGGCTACACCTTC
TRBD1 TRBJ1-2 TRBV5-4 . CASSSPGQTYGYTF TGTGCCAGCAGTTCACCGGGACAGACGTATGGCTACACCTTC
TRBD1 TRBJ2-3 TRBV6-1 . CASSEDRRQGFTDTQYF TGTGCCAGCAGTGAAGATCGAAGACAGGGTTTCACAGATACGCAGTATTTT
TRBD2 TRBJ2-1 TRBV10-2 . CASSEPASGSFNEQFF TGCGCCAGCAGTGAGCCGGCTAGCGGGAGTTTCAATGAGCAGTTCTTC
. TRBJ1-2 TRBV4-1 . CASSPRTGNLDYTF TGCGCCAGCAGCCCTAGGACCGGGAATCTGGACTACACCTTC
. TRBJ1-2 TRBV19 . CASSRTEGYGYTF TGTGCCAGTAGTAGGACAGAGGGCTATGGCTACACCTTC
. TRBJ1-4 TRBV25-1 . CASSRATNEKLFF TGTGCCAGCAGTCGAGCAACTAATGAAAAACTGTTTTTT
. TRBJ1-4 TRBV5-1 . CASSRGWQGIEKLFF TGCGCCAGCAGCCGCGGTTGGCAGGGGATTGAAAAACTGTTTTTT
. TRBJ2-3 TRBV28 . CASSPGLTIWGDTQYF TGTGCCAGCAGTCCGGGACTTACAATCTGGGGAGATACGCAGTATTTT
. TRBJ2-2 TRBV7-9 . CASSPPSGELFF TGTGCCAGCAGCCCCCCGTCTGGGGAGCTGTTTTTT
TRBD1 TRBJ1-2 TRBV7-6 . CASSSMDKTGIGYGYTF TGTGCCAGCAGCTCCATGGATAAGACAGGGATCGGCTATGGCTACACCTTC
. TRBJ1-1 TRBV6-5 . CASSPRGDGTEAFF TGTGCCAGCAGCCCACGGGGGGACGGCACTGAAGCTTTCTTT
. TRBJ2-6 TRBV19 once CASSSWGGQGDPGANVLTF TGTGCCAGTAGTTCCTGGGGGGGGCAGGGCGACCCTGGGGCCAACGTCCTGACTTTC
. TRBJ2-5 TRBV15 . CATSRDRSQETQYF TGTGCCACCAGCAGAGATCGGTCCCAAGAGACCCAGTACTTC
TRBD1 TRBJ2-7 TRBV7-8 . CASSQGQGGYEQYF TGTGCCAGCAGCCAGGGACAGGGGGGATACGAGCAGTACTTC
TRBD2 TRBJ2-3 TRBV7-7 . CASSLGLAGSDTQYF TGTGCTAGCAGCTTAGGCCTAGCGGGGTCGGATACGCAGTATTTT
. TRBJ2-1 TRBV7-9 . CASSGNSYNEQFF TGTGCCAGCAGCGGAAACAGCTACAATGAGCAGTTCTTC
TRBD1 TRBJ1-6 TRBV6-5 . CAFSPGQGGSPLHF TGTGCCTTCTCCCCGGGACAGGGAGGTTCACCCCTCCACTTT
. TRBJ1-2 TRBV28 once CASSTPSGSDYTF TGTGCCAGCAGTACCCCATCGGGTAGCGACTACACCTTC
TRBD1 TRBJ1-2 TRBV4-3 . CASSSRTGGSYGYTF TGCGCCAGCAGCTCACGGACAGGGGGGAGCTATGGCTACACCTTC
. TRBJ1-4 TRBV30 few CAWSRGRLSEKLFF TGTGCCTGGAGCCGGGGGAGACTAAGCGAAAAACTGTTTTTT
TRBD1 TRBJ1-1 TRBV18 . CASSPGQAPNTEAFF TGTGCCAGCTCACCCGGACAGGCGCCGAACACTGAAGCTTTCTTT
TRBD2 TRBJ2-7 TRBV6-2/TRBV6-3 . CASSSASGSYEQYF TGTGCCAGCAGTTCGGCTAGCGGATCCTACGAGCAGTACTTC
. TRBJ1-3 TRBV10-2 few CASSEASRDTIYF TGCGCCAGCAGTGAGGCCAGTCGGGACACCATATATTTT
TRBD1 TRBJ1-3 TRBV30 . CACVTGTGALHSGNTIYF TGTGCCTGCGTAACCGGGACAGGCGCTTTACACTCTGGAAACACCATATATTTT
TRBD2 TRBJ2-5 TRBV4-1 . CASSQAAGGAQETQYF TGCGCCAGCAGCCAAGCGGCCGGGGGGGCCCAAGAGACCCAGTACTTC
. TRBJ1-2 TRBV3-1/TRBV3-2 . CASSQETGQGYTF TGTGCCAGCAGCCAGGAGACAGGACAGGGCTACACCTTC
. TRBJ1-1 TRBV29-1 . CSVRNTEAFF TGCAGCGTCAGAAACACTGAAGCTTTCTTT
TRBD1 TRBJ1-5 TRBV4-1 . CASSQVFTGGRHSNQPQHF TGCGCCAGCAGCCAAGTTTTCACAGGGGGGCGCCATAGCAATCAGCCCCAGCATTTT
TRBD1 TRBJ1-5 TRBV5-1 few CASSLAGGGNQPQHF TGCGCCAGCAGCTTGGCAGGGGGCGGCAATCAGCCCCAGCATTTT
TRBD2 TRBJ2-3 TRBV25-1 . CASRLAGNTDTQYF TGTGCCAGCAGGTTAGCGGGGAACACAGATACGCAGTATTTT
TRBD1 TRBJ2-7 TRBV7-9 . CASSRRQGTAYEQYF TGTGCCAGCAGCCGGCGACAGGGGACCGCGTACGAGCAGTACTTC
. TRBJ1-1 TRBV30 many CAWNQDTNTEAFF TGTGCCTGGAACCAGGACACGAACACTGAAGCTTTCTTT
TRBD2 TRBJ2-7 TRBV4-1 . CASSQRLAHEQYF TGCGCCAGCAGCCAAAGACTAGCCCACGAGCAGTACTTC
TRBD1 TRBJ1-1 TRBV7-2 few CASSVRDRNTEAFF TGTGCCAGCAGCGTCCGGGACAGGAACACTGAAGCTTTCTTT
. TRBJ1-2 TRBV2 . CASRLEASYGYTF TGTGCCAGCAGACTGGAGGCGAGCTATGGCTACACCTTC
TRBD2 TRBJ2-1 TRBV27 . CASSPGGSYNEQFF TGTGCCAGCAGCCCGGGGGGATCCTACAATGAGCAGTTCTTC
. TRBJ1-1 TRBV7-9 . CASSPGGAYTEAFF TGTGCCAGCAGCCCGGGGGGTGCGTACACTGAAGCTTTCTTT
. TRBJ1-4 TRBV9 . CASSVGGLANEKLFF TGTGCCAGCAGCGTTGGAGGTCTGGCTAATGAAAAACTGTTTTTT
. TRBJ2-7 TRBV7-3 . CASSSASSGEQYF TGTGCCAGCAGCTCGGCCTCGTCGGGCGAGCAGTACTTC
TRBD2 TRBJ2-1 TRBV7-2 . CASSHRLAGGWNEQFF TGTGCCAGCAGCCATAGACTAGCGGGAGGGTGGAATGAGCAGTTCTTC
TRBD1 TRBJ1-2 TRBV7-2 . CASSEGTGGGYGYTF TGTGCCAGCAGCGAGGGGACAGGGGGCGGGTATGGCTACACCTTC
TRBD1 TRBJ1-1 TRBV20-1 . CSASNPSGGGSEAFF TGCAGTGCTAGTAACCCTTCAGGGGGTGGGTCTGAAGCTTTCTTT
TRBD1 TRBJ1-2 TRBV9 . CASSVVRDRGYGYTF TGTGCCAGCAGCGTAGTTCGGGACAGGGGTTATGGCTACACCTTC
TRBD2 TRBJ2-2 TRBV7-2 . CASSLVAGGHTGELFF TGTGCCAGCAGCTTAGTAGCGGGGGGGCACACCGGGGAGCTGTTTTTT
TRBD1 TRBJ2-2 TRBV7-3 . CASSLQGANTGELFF TGTGCCAGCAGCCTCCAGGGGGCGAACACCGGGGAGCTGTTTTTT
. TRBJ1-3 TRBV29-1 . CSVSSGVSSGNTIYF TGCAGCGTTTCCTCCGGGGTGAGCTCTGGAAACACCATATATTTT